This T cell receptor beta chain is from a study of vaccination effects on CD4 cells after COVID-19. The germline V gene encodes CDR1 LGHNT and CDR2 FRNRAP. J lost 5 bases, V lost 5 bases, and 8 bases had no gene match. This CDR3 has 16 amino acids. Researchers isolated CD4+ T cells once approximately ten days of culture had elapsed. Vaccine administered to participants consisted of two doses of either BNT162b2 or mRNA-1273. Days 3 and 7 saw half the medium replaced with IL-2 medium. A word on this clone: Its cognate antigen is unknown.

TCRdb's table, derived via immunoSEQ multiplex PCR, lists solely in-frame clones and lacks some. The table lists about 73,000 clones, roughly 73% of them singletons. The receptor was isolated from a human donor who received a COVID-19 vaccine. The starting material was CD4+ T cells from PBMCs cultured without peptide, obtained after COVID-19 vaccination. The V call is TRBV12-5, the J call TRBJ2-5; TRBD2 matches 13 bases. CDR3 nucleotide sequence: TGTGCTAGTGGTCCTATTACTAGCGGGGGGGCGGAGACCCAGTACTTC. Protein product: CASGPITSGGAETQYF.